This T cell receptor (beta chain) was obtained from a study of blood T cell repertoires in COVID-19 (dated by TCRdb to between 2020 and 2021). A note on the overall study: Samples covering the acute and convalescent phases of COVID-19 were provided by collaborators in the United States, Italy and Spain. The samples were drawn from the first 160 participants of the ongoing ImmuneRACE study and from over a thousand subjects provided by 6 global collaborators. Where available, HLA class I and class II types were obtained from metadata supplied by the sample provider rather than from assay-based typing. The prospective study material was composed of cDNA or gDNA derived from T cells, B-cell-depleted T cells, or PBMCs. Sample metadata almost always included a de-identified subject ID, COVID-19 status, age in years and sex. Subjects who had been exposed to COVID-19, were actively infected with it, or had recovered from it provided the deeply sampled blood TCRbeta repertoires that made up the dataset. The repertoires were released in a freely available public database meant as a resource for research on the immune response to SARS-CoV-2. What the work shows at the level of the full study, not this receptor alone: The quantity of clinical and demographic metadata differed by source and by participant and was supplied without curation.

Each collaborating institution followed its own protocols to collect whole blood in K2EDTA tubes. For TCRbeta analysis, collaborators shipped samples as frozen whole blood, isolated PBMCs, or DNA extracted from either of those sample types. Its CDR3 holds 13 amino acids, cysteine through phenylalanine. The retained sequence is limited to the CDR3, 39 bases, with the frame set at the first base. V drops 5 bases and J drops 5 bases, leaving 9 bases in between. Via the germline V gene (reference sequence), CDR1 is MNHEY and CDR2 SMNVEV. In this sample, this clone turned up once. The specificity of this receptor is unknown. No clone much larger than this one lies a single base away; base qualities are absent. TCRbeta CDR3 regions were amplified from genomic DNA by means of the immunoSEQ Assay, a bias-controlled multiplex PCR. The published analysis was carried out like this. The number of nucleated cells in each sample was estimated by amplification of reference gene primers within the assay. Sequence reads were collapsed and filtered to measure the absolute abundance of every unique TCRbeta CDR3 rearrangement. For each sample, productive Simpson clonality was calculated as the square root of Simpson's diversity index across productive rearrangements. Here the immuneACCESS table is served through TCRdb, limited to in-frame sequences with V and J called. Missing clones are a known gap in these copies; in checked studies unresolved V genes cover under half, and the rest lacks a known reason. V and J calls and clone size are those listed in that table; D and trimming were worked out from the DNA. The sample table lists tens of thousands of clones, less than 80% of them with a count of one. Roughly 29% of the sample comes from the top ten.

The sequence is built from TRBV27 and TRBJ2-2, and possibly TRBD1, on 6 matching bases. The specimen sequenced was peripheral blood. This TCR came from a man between 60 and 70 years old with active or convalescent COVID-19. Here is the DNA: TGTGCCAGCAGTCCTACAGGGACCGGGGAGCTGTTTTTT. The resulting protein is CASSPTGTGELFF.